The clone carrying this TCR beta chain was seen a handful of times. Its antigen is undetermined. Libraries were prepared by immunoSEQ multiplex PCR; TCRdb keeps only in-frame clonotypes and omits some of them. The table includes about 65,000 clones, approximately 90% detected once. The entry originates in a study of OX40 agonist ivuxolimab in advanced cancers. Study at large: Intravenous ivuxolimab was administered to patients every 2 weeks at 0.01 to 10 mg/kg. The study's findings and limits: Individuals who were partial responders at 0.1-3.0 mg/kg had clonal expansion that ranked among the lowest. The work left the antigen specificity of expanded peripheral T cells undetermined.

Excluded were patients having autoimmune disease history or systemic immunosuppression. This CDR3 region has 13 residues. The germline V gene encodes CDR1 WNHNN and CDR2 SYGVQD (reference sequence). J lost 2 bases, V lost 3 bases, and 0 bases had no gene match. The chain employs TRBV10-1 and TRBJ1-2; 7 bases are a match to TRBD1. This specimen was CD4+ or CD8+ T cells sorted from blood, taken in a trial of the OX40 agonist ivuxolimab. The sequence was obtained from an adult with an advanced solid tumor such as melanoma, head and neck, liver or kidney cancer. CDR3: CASSEQGNYGYTF. The CDR3 nucleotides read TGCGCCAGCAGTGAACAGGGGAACTATGGCTACACCTTC.